This is a list of T cell receptor beta chains from one sample in a study of blood T cell repertoires in COVID-19. TCRdb's copy holds only in-frame clones and misses some; the assay was immunoSEQ multiplex PCR. Of 100,000 to 150,000 clones listed, roughly 90% are singletons. The specimen sequenced was peripheral blood. All receptors derive from a man over 45 with acute or convalescent COVID-19. The CDR3 runs from the conserved cysteine through the conserved F or W. The D gene is left open where the match is weak. Not all rows give a size; the values are once, few, many and, for expanded clones, a class.

v_call: TRBV5-1; j_call: TRBJ2-6; d_call: TRBD1; clone_size: -; cdr3_nt: TGCGCCAGCAGCATCGGACAGGGTGTTACCGCCAACGTCCTGACTTTC; cdr3_aa: CASSIGQGVTANVLTF
v_call: TRBV29-1; j_call: TRBJ2-1; d_call: TRBD2; clone_size: -; cdr3_nt: TGCAGCGTGGGTGGACTAGCAATTGAGCAGTTCTTC; cdr3_aa: CSVGGLAIEQFF
v_call: TRBV5-1; j_call: TRBJ2-5; d_call: -; clone_size: -; cdr3_nt: TGCGCCAGCAGCTTGGGACAGTATGAGACCCAGTACTTC; cdr3_aa: CASSLGQYETQYF
v_call: TRBV7-9; j_call: TRBJ2-2; d_call: -; clone_size: few; cdr3_nt: TGTGCCAGCAGCTTGGCAGGGCCGGACACCGGGGAGCTGTTTTTT; cdr3_aa: CASSLAGPDTGELFF
v_call: TRBV6-1; j_call: TRBJ2-1; d_call: -; clone_size: -; cdr3_nt: TGTGCCAGCAGTGAAGACGGACTTAGCGAGCAGTTCTTC; cdr3_aa: CASSEDGLSEQFF
v_call: TRBV15; j_call: TRBJ2-7; d_call: -; clone_size: -; cdr3_nt: TGTGCCACCAGCAGAGATATAGCCTACGAGCAGTACTTC; cdr3_aa: CATSRDIAYEQYF
v_call: TRBV3-1/TRBV3-2; j_call: TRBJ1-1; d_call: TRBD1; clone_size: -; cdr3_nt: TGTGCCAGCAGCCAGGGACAGGGTGCTGAAGCTTTCTTT; cdr3_aa: CASSQGQGAEAFF
v_call: TRBV10-2; j_call: TRBJ1-3; d_call: TRBD1; clone_size: once; cdr3_nt: TGCGCCAGCAGGGGACAGGCGAGCTCTGGAAACACCATATATTTT; cdr3_aa: CASRGQASSGNTIYF
v_call: TRBV19; j_call: TRBJ1-2; d_call: -; clone_size: -; cdr3_nt: TGTGCCAGTAGTACAACAGGGTTCTATGGCTACACCTTC; cdr3_aa: CASSTTGFYGYTF
v_call: TRBV7-2; j_call: TRBJ2-5; d_call: TRBD2; clone_size: -; cdr3_nt: TGTGCCAGCAGCCCGGGAGGGCCAGGAGAGACCCAGTACTTC; cdr3_aa: CASSPGGPGETQYF
v_call: TRBV19; j_call: TRBJ2-7; d_call: TRBD1; clone_size: -; cdr3_nt: TGTGCCAGTAGTATAAAACAGGGGGACTACGAGCAGTACTTC; cdr3_aa: CASSIKQGDYEQYF